The present T cell receptor beta chain was sequenced within a study of PD-1 blockade in classical Hodgkin lymphoma. General study points: What drove the repertoire differences, possibly disease activity or prior therapy, has not been defined. Complete responders entered with baseline diversity on par with newly diagnosed patients, the results showed. Newly diagnosed patients were said to have less baseline TCR diversity than healthy donors did. CD4+ TCR diversity, unlike CD8+, climbed significantly by C4D1.

This clone has just one count. What it binds is not known. Clones were sequenced by immunoSEQ multiplex PCR, and TCRdb holds only the in-frame ones, with some missing. Of about 27,000 clones in the sample, roughly 80% were seen once. V lost 0 bases and J 2 bases, leaving 14 bases between the germline ends. Germline-derived CDR1 and CDR2 are MNHNY and SVGAGI (reference sequence). The CDR3 sequence is 16 residues long. Each and every patient relapsed after autologous stem cell transplantation, and patients got differing brentuximab vedotin exposure. Magnetic negative selection of thawed PBMCs was the method by which CD4+ T cells were purified.

The gene calls are TRBV6-6 and TRBJ2-7, with D possibly matching TRBD1 (7 bases). The sample in question was CD4+ T cells from blood, obtained at baseline. This TCR came from a human donor with classical Hodgkin lymphoma. CDR3 sequence reads: CASSYSRDSGPYEQYF. The CDR3 bases are TGTGCCAGCAGTTACTCGCGGGACAGTGGACCCTACGAGCAGTACTTC.